These T cell receptor beta chains were read from a single sample in a study of T cell changes during pregnancy in multiple sclerosis. TCRdb's table, derived via immunoSEQ multiplex PCR, lists solely in-frame clones and lacks some. This repertoire shows around 43,000 clones, around 95% found once; its top ten account for 3.9%. Sample: CD8+ T cells from peripheral blood mononuclear cells, taken after pregnancy. The receptors here all came from a female donor with multiple sclerosis, enrolled in a pregnancy study. Both conserved end residues are part of each CDR3. The D gene is left open where the match is weak. The size field is filled for only some rows; it gives once, few, many or a size class.

CDR3 length	V gene	clone size	J gene	D gene	CDR3 DNA	CDR3 protein
14	TRBV19	NA	TRBJ1-2	TRBD1	TGTGCCAGTAGTATCGGCGACAGGGGATATGGCTACACCTTC	CASSIGDRGYGYTF
18	TRBV5-4	NA	TRBJ1-1	NA	TGTGCCAGCAGCTTGGGGAAGGGAGGGTTAATGAAGAACACTGAAGCTTTCTTT	CASSLGKGGLMKNTEAFF
15	TRBV5-1	NA	TRBJ2-1	NA	TGCGCCAGCAGCTTGGAGGAGGGGCCCCTCAATGAGCAGTTCTTC	CASSLEEGPLNEQFF
12	TRBV29-1	NA	TRBJ2-1	TRBD1	TGCAGCGCCCAAGACAGGGAAGGTGAGCAGTTCTTC	CSAQDREGEQFF
15	TRBV5-8	once	TRBJ1-2	TRBD1	TGTGCCAGCAGCTTCCGGGACAGGGGTCTCGATGGCTACACCTTC	CASSFRDRGLDGYTF
18	TRBV14	NA	TRBJ2-5	TRBD1	TGTGCCAGCAGCCAAAAGCCTCTCCACCGGGACAGACAAGAGACCCAGTACTTC	CASSQKPLHRDRQETQYF
12	TRBV7-2	few	TRBJ2-4	NA	TGTGCCAGCAGCCCCCTGGCGGACATTCAGTACTTC	CASSPLADIQYF
15	TRBV4-1	NA	TRBJ1-2	TRBD1	TGCGCCAGCAGCCTCGGACAGGGTTCCCCCTATGGCTACACCTTC	CASSLGQGSPYGYTF
15	TRBV27	NA	TRBJ1-4	TRBD1	TGTGCCAGCAGTGCGCACAGGGGGTACGGTGAAAAACTGTTTTTT	CASSAHRGYGEKLFF
15	TRBV27	once	TRBJ1-1	TRBD1	TGTGCCAGCAGTTTAGTACAGGGGGAGAACACTGAAGCTTTCTTT	CASSLVQGENTEAFF
13	TRBV9	NA	TRBJ1-2	TRBD1	TGTGCCAGCAGCGGGACAGGGCCCGAGTTAAACACCTTC	CASSGTGPELNTF
13	TRBV7-2	NA	TRBJ2-3	NA	TGTGCCAGCAGGAACGGGGGCACAGATACGCAGTATTTT	CASRNGGTDTQYF
17	TRBV7-6	NA	TRBJ1-1	TRBD1	TGTGCCAGCAGCCTTGATGTCGCGACAGGGACGAACACTGAAGCTTTCTTT	CASSLDVATGTNTEAFF